The sequence of this T cell receptor beta chain was determined in a study of cytomegalovirus exposure and HLA in healthy donors. Vbeta (60) and Jbeta (13) primers were used in the PCR. Measured with immunoSEQ multiplex PCR; TCRdb has only the in-frame clones, and not every one. Here the sample spans about 85,000 clones, roughly 73% being singletons. This CDR3 is 12 amino acids long. Deletions cut 5 bases from V and 7 bases from J, with 9 bases between. Germline V CDR1 and CDR2: SEHNR, FQNEAQ (reference sequence). Findings and limits, study-wide: Under in vitro conditions, three CMV-associated chains were confirmed as specific for CMV antigens.

Of note for this clone: Antigen unknown.

Donors counted as nominally healthy when sampled, yet unrecorded immune exposures were likely. This clonotype was sampled from a boy aged 5-17 years in good health and CMV-seronegative. V is TRBV7-9 and J is TRBJ2-1; D call uncertain. The specimen was PBMCs. For the CDR3, the DNA is TGTGCCAGCAGCCACACTACTAATGAGCAGTTCTTC. This translates into CASSHTTNEQFF.